Listed here are 10 T cell receptor beta chains from one sample, sequenced in a study of T cells in Graves' hyperthyroidism and ophthalmopathy. Regions amplified from RNA transcripts were the TCR beta CDR3 regions. When the TCR CDR3 underwent first-round RT-PCR, the HTBI primer set was used. TCRdb processed the multiplex PCR reads anew with MiXCR; each CDR3 protein has one entry. The sample has hundreds of thousands of distinct CDR3 sequences; approximately 14% are singletons. Sequenced material: blood. The receptor source for this set is a woman between 35 and 50 years old with Graves' ophthalmopathy.

This clonotype was observed at least ten times. CDR3 DNA: TGTGCCAGCAGCTTAGGCACCCCAAGGGACACCATATATTTT. This codes for CASSLGTPRDTIYF. The J gene is TRBJ1-3, the V gene TRBV7-8, with unresolved D. V lost 1 base to trimming and J lost 8 bases, with 12 bases between them. CDR1 and CDR2 (germline): SGHVS, FQNEAQ. This CDR3 has 14 residues.

The chain has TRBV12-3 or TRBV12-4 and TRBJ2-7, with 13 nucleotides matching TRBD2. V shed 7 bases and J 6 bases; nucleotides not matched to a gene: 6. The CDR3 loop spans 14 amino acids. The CDR3 DNA reads TGTGCCAGCACATGGACTAGCGGGAGTGCCGAGCAGTACTTC. Protein: CASTWTSGSAEQYF.

This clonotype came up many times. The J gene is TRBJ1-2, the V gene TRBV27; D ambiguous. V dropped 3 bases and J dropped 4 bases, with 15 bases sitting between them. Per the germline V gene, CDR1 is MNHEY and CDR2 is SMNVEV (reference sequence). CDR3 size: 15 residues. CDR3: CASSFLGIPSYGYTF. CDR3 DNA sequence: TGTGCCAGCAGTTTTCTCGGCATCCCATCCTATGGCTACACCTTC.

This clonotype was seen repeatedly, ten times or more. The chain links TRBV3-1 to TRBJ1-1; 7 bases match TRBD1. After removal of 1 base from V and 1 base from J, the junction contained 9 bases not matched to a gene. CDR3 length: 17 amino acids. Germline V gene lookup returns CDR1 LGHDT and CDR2 YNNKEL (reference sequence). The chain's CDR3 is CASSQGNRGRRNTEAFF. The CDR3 bases are TGTGCCAGCAGCCAAGGTAACAGGGGAAGAAGGAACACTGAAGCTTTCTTT. The whole variable domain, filled in from reference TRBV3-1 and TRBJ1-1, reads DTAVSQTPKYLVTQMGNDKSIKCEQNLGHDTMYWYKQDSKKFLKIMFSYNNKELIINETVPNRFSPKSPDKAHLNLHINSLELGDSAVYFCASSQGNRGRRNTEAFFGQGTRLTVV.

About this clonotype itself: The conserved closing phenylalanine or tryptophan is absent in this CDR3, likely reflecting a read error. The chain couples TRBV27 to TRBJ1-1, with 9 bases lining up with TRBD1. J gave up 8 bases and V 2 bases, and 3 bases lay outside the gene matches. Germline assignment: CDR1 MNHEY and CDR2 SMNVEV (reference sequence). The CDR3 runs to 13 residues. This CDR3 is CASSLTGGREAFS. The CDR3 DNA reads TGTGCCAGCAGTTTAACAGGGGGCAGGGAAGCTTTCTCT.

This sequence joins TRBV4-2 and TRBJ1-2; D not resolved. Between the trimmed V and J ends, which lost 5 bases and 4 bases, there was a span of 23 bases. CDR3 size: 17 residues. In germline, CDR1 is LGHNA, CDR2 YNFKEQ. For the CDR3, the DNA is TGTGCCAGCAGCAAATCTAAGGACCTACAACTCGGCTATGGCTACACCTTC. Translation gives CASSKSKDLQLGYGYTF.

The genes are TRBV5-5 and TRBJ2-7; TRBD2 matches at 11 bases. Trimming took 1 base from V and 8 from J; bases not matched to a gene: 8. This CDR3 is built from 15 residues. Looked up from germline, CDR1 is SGHKS and CDR2 is YYEKEE (reference sequence). The CDR3 nucleotides read TGTGCCAGCAGCTTGACTAGCGGGAGTTTCCTTCAGCAGTACTTC. Protein sequence: CASSLTSGSFLQQYF. The variable domain in full, completed from reference TRBV5-5 and TRBJ2-7, reads DAGVTQSPTHLIKTRGQQVTLRCSPISGHKSVSWYQQVLGQGPQFIFQYYEKEERGRGNFPDRFSARQFPNYSSELNVNALLLGDSALYLCASSLTSGSFLQQYFGPGTRLTVT.

This clonotype was seen only a few times. The chain joins TRBV27 to TRBJ2-6; D uncertain. The V gene lost 5 bases and the J gene lost 2 bases, with 13 bases spanning the gap. Germline V gives CDR1 MNHEY, CDR2 SMNVEV (reference sequence). The length of the CDR3 is 16 residues. The CDR3 sequence is CASSTVSVPGANVLTF. In DNA, the CDR3 is TGTGCCAGCAGTACCGTATCGGTTCCTGGGGCCAACGTCCTGACTTTC. Full variable domain (missing parts from reference TRBV27 and TRBJ2-6): EAQVTQNPRYLITVTGKKLTVTCSQNMNHEYMSWYRQDPGLGLRQIYYSMNVEVTDKGDVPEGYKVSRKEKRNFPLILESPSPNQTSLYFCASSTVSVPGANVLTFGAGSRLTVL.

This clonotype was detected ten times or more. The rearrangement links TRBV6-2 or TRBV6-3 to TRBJ1-1; D is unresolved. The ends were cut back, 1 base at V and 1 base at J, with 7 bases in the middle. Germline assignment: CDR1 MNHEY and CDR2 SVGEGT. This CDR3 region has 14 residues. In DNA, the CDR3 is TGTGCCAGCAGTTACTTTGGGAAGAACACTGAAGCTTTCTTT. It codes for CASSYFGKNTEAFF.

The chain couples TRBV29-1 to TRBJ2-7, with TRBD2 identical over 10 bases. The CDR3 runs to 14 residues. V shed 5 bases, J shed 3 bases, and the junction held 7 bases outside the gene matches. Germline V gene data show CDR1 as SQVTM and CDR2 as ANQGSEA. Here the CDR3 DNA reads TGCAGCGTTTTGGGGCTAGCGGGAGTCTACGAGCAGTACTTC. Translating it yields CSVLGLAGVYEQYF.